The 26 T cell receptor beta chains in this list originate from one sample, sequenced in a study of blood T cell repertoires in COVID-19. The repertoire was sequenced with immunoSEQ multiplex PCR; TCRdb's copy has only in-frame clones and lacks some. The table lists over 75,000 clones, approximately 83% of them singletons, with 30% to 35% in the top ten. Source material: peripheral blood. These receptors all stem from an elderly woman with active or convalescent COVID-19.

J is TRBJ2-1 and V is TRBV6-4; 9 bases match TRBD2. V shed 6 bases and J 5 bases; nucleotides not matched to a gene: 8. The CDR3 extends over 15 amino acids. Germline CDR1 reads MRHNA; CDR2 reads SNTAGT. The DNA of the CDR3 is TGTGCCAGCAGGACCCTAGCGGGGTCGGACAATGAGCAGTTCTTC. Amino acids: CASRTLAGSDNEQFF.

The genes are TRBV9 and TRBJ1-1, with a tentative D call TRBD1 (6 bases). Germline V gene data show CDR1 as SGDLS and CDR2 as YYNGEE. The length of the CDR3 is 15 residues. Trimming took 2 bases from V and 1 from J, leaving 12 bases between them. CDR3 in amino acids: CASSVHQGRNTEAFF. The DNA of the CDR3 is TGTGCCAGCAGCGTCCATCAGGGGCGGAACACTGAAGCTTTCTTT.

The V gene is TRBV10-3, the J gene TRBJ2-7; 13 nucleotides agree with TRBD2. In germline, CDR1 is ENHRY, CDR2 SYGVKD. The ends lost 7 bases at V and 1 base at J; junction bases unmatched: 13. The CDR3 has 18 amino acids. This chain's CDR3 is CAIMGEPGLAGSSYEQYF. DNA for the CDR3: TGTGCCATCATGGGGGAGCCGGGACTAGCGGGAAGTTCCTACGAGCAGTACTTC.

The chain uses TRBV7-6 and TRBJ2-5; possibly TRBD1 for D (6 bases). CDR1 is SGHVS, CDR2 FNYEAQ, per germline. V lost 5 bases to trimming and J lost 4 bases, with 20 bases between them. There are 16 residues in the CDR3. The CDR3 DNA follows: TGTGCCAGCAGCCCACAACCGGCCGGGACACTAGAGACCCAGTACTTC. This sequence encodes CASSPQPAGTLETQYF.

The chain recombines TRBV21-1 with TRBJ2-5; the table gives TRBD2 as D, unverified against the DNA. TRBV21-1 has pseudogene status. The CDR3 has 16 amino acids. The CDR3 spells CASSKPRSGDRETQYF. In DNA, the CDR3 is TGTGCCAGCAGCAAACCCCGGAGCGGGGATCGTGAGACCCAGTACTTC.

The chain is built from TRBV29-1 and TRBJ2-2, with D maybe TRBD1 (6 bases). Germline V gene lookup returns CDR1 SQVTM and CDR2 ANQGSEA. V dropped 4 bases and J dropped 3 bases, with 15 bases sitting between them. This CDR3 is built from 15 residues. The CDR3 here is CSVGFRTGYTGELFF. The CDR3 DNA is TGCAGCGTTGGCTTTCGAACAGGGTACACCGGGGAGCTGTTTTTT.

The genes are TRBV6-2 or TRBV6-3 and TRBJ2-3, with D possibly being TRBD2 (6 bases). Per germline, CDR1 MNHEY and CDR2 SVGEGT. V lost 0 bases and J lost 4, with 17 bases in between. This CDR3 has 17 residues. The CDR3 sequence: CASSYSHLFGSADTQYF. The CDR3, as DNA: TGTGCCAGCAGTTACTCCCACCTCTTCGGGAGCGCAGATACGCAGTATTTT.

The rearrangement uses TRBV2 and TRBJ1-5; D remains ambiguous. The CDR3 sequence is 14 residues long. Germline values: CDR1 SNHLY, CDR2 FYNNEI. V lost 8 bases to trimming and J lost 1 base, with 12 bases between them. CDR3 sequence reads: CASGVSGSNQPQHF. For the CDR3, the DNA is TGTGCCAGCGGGGTCTCGGGGAGCAATCAGCCCCAGCATTTT.

The V gene is TRBV27, the J gene TRBJ2-4, with a possible D match to TRBD2 (5 bases). Germline assignment: CDR1 MNHEY and CDR2 SMNVEV (reference sequence). This CDR3 comprises 13 residues. The germline V and J ends were trimmed by 1 base and 5 bases, with 6 bases remaining between them. This chain's CDR3 is CASSLWGENIQYF. The CDR3 DNA reads as TGTGCCAGCAGTTTATGGGGAGAAAACATTCAGTACTTC.

Here the CDR3 DNA reads TGTGCCAGCAGTTACGTTACAGGGGGCGCATCGGGAGAGCAGTACTTC. This sequence encodes CASSYVTGGASGEQYF. V gene TRBV6-6 combines with J gene TRBJ2-7, with 9 bases lining up with TRBD1. V shed 2 bases, J shed 7 bases, and the junction held 12 bases outside the gene matches. CDR1 MNHNY and CDR2 SVGAGI come from the germline V gene (reference sequence). The CDR3 sequence is 16 residues long.

V usage is TRBV18 and J usage is TRBJ1-3; 7 bases are a match to TRBD1. The CDR3 spans 16 residues. V dropped 4 bases and J dropped 0; count of bases not matched to a gene: 6. Germline V gene lookup returns CDR1 KGHSH and CDR2 LQKENI. The CDR3 reads CASSLGQPNSGNTIYF. CDR3 nucleotide sequence: TGTGCCAGCTCACTGGGACAGCCAAACTCTGGAAACACCATATATTTT.

The V and J genes are TRBV11-3 and TRBJ2-7, with unresolved D. Germline V gene data show CDR1 as SGHNT and CDR2 as YENEEA. The CDR3 sequence is 12 residues long. Trimming took 0 bases from V and 6 from J, leaving 6 bases between them. The CDR3 spells CASSLDLLEQYF. DNA for the CDR3: TGTGCCAGCAGCTTAGATCTCCTCGAGCAGTACTTC.

This sequence joins TRBV7-2 and TRBJ1-6, with unresolved D. CDR1 and CDR2 from the germline V gene are SGHTA and FQGNSA. Trimming pared 2 bases from V and 6 bases from J, leaving 11 bases between. The CDR3 sequence is 15 residues long. CDR3 in DNA: TGTGCCAGCAGCTTAATTGGGCAGTCTAATTCACCCCTCCACTTT. Its translation is CASSLIGQSNSPLHF. Full variable domain (missing parts from reference TRBV7-2 and TRBJ1-6): GAGVSQSPSNKVTEKGKDVELRCDPISGHTALYWYRQSLGQGLEFLIYFQGNSAPDKSGLPSDRFSAERTGGSVSTLTIQRTQQEDSAVYLCASSLIGQSNSPLHFGNGTRLTVT.

V and J are TRBV28 and TRBJ1-3; 7 bases align to TRBD1. This CDR3 spans 14 amino acids. The trim removed 6 bases at V and 3 bases at J, leaving 5 bases unmatched. The germline V gene encodes CDR1 MDHEN and CDR2 SYDVKM. CDR3 amino acids: CASSPGGSGNTIYF. In nucleotides, the CDR3 is TGTGCCAGCAGCCCAGGGGGGAGTGGAAACACCATATATTTT.

The chain joins TRBV19 to TRBJ2-1; TRBD1 matches 7 bases. Germline V CDR1 and CDR2: LNHDA, SQIVND (reference sequence). Trimming cost V 3 bases and J 7 bases; bases outside gene matches: 9. This CDR3 spans 15 amino acids. The CDR3 sequence: CASSIRTGFFNEQFF. In DNA form, the CDR3 reads TGTGCCAGTAGTATCCGGACAGGTTTTTTTAATGAGCAGTTCTTC.

The chain uses TRBV7-2 and TRBJ1-2; the D gene is possibly TRBD1 (5 bases). Per the germline V gene, CDR1 is SGHTA and CDR2 is FQGNSA. V dropped 5 bases and J dropped 2 bases, with 12 bases sitting between them. This CDR3 spans 14 amino acids. The CDR3 DNA follows: TGTGCCAGCAGCGCTGGGGCAACGAACTATGGCTACACCTTC. This gives the protein CASSAGATNYGYTF. Full variable domain (outside the CDR3, taken from reference TRBV7-2 and TRBJ1-2): GAGVSQSPSNKVTEKGKDVELRCDPISGHTALYWYRQSLGQGLEFLIYFQGNSAPDKSGLPSDRFSAERTGGSVSTLTIQRTQQEDSAVYLCASSAGATNYGYTFGSGTRLTVV.

This clone is a singleton in its sample. The chain carries TRBV24-1 and TRBJ1-3; no clear D gene. Germline V gene lookup returns CDR1 KGHDR and CDR2 SFDVKD. The V end lost 3 bases, the J end lost 0 bases, and 14 bases lay between the germline ends. CDR3 length: 17 amino acids. The CDR3 is CATSDLSRTPSGNTIYF. The CDR3 coding sequence is TGTGCCACCAGTGATCTCAGTAGGACTCCCTCTGGAAACACCATATATTTT.

J is TRBJ2-1 and V is TRBV7-3, with 10 nucleotides matching TRBD1. The CDR3 runs 14 residues. The germline V gene has CDR1 SGHTA and CDR2 FQGTGA. Unmatched junction bases numbered 7, after V lost 5 bases and J lost 9 bases. The DNA of the CDR3 is TGTGCCAGCAGCCCAGGGACAGGGGCGGTTGAGCAGTTCTTC. It yields the protein CASSPGTGAVEQFF.

The chain links TRBV18 to TRBJ1-5, with TRBD1 identical over 10 bases. The CDR3 is made up of 16 amino acids. Germline CDR1 reads KGHSH; CDR2 reads LQKENI. V shed 3 bases, J shed 6 bases, and the junction held 8 bases outside the gene matches. In DNA form, the CDR3 reads TGTGCCAGCTCACCTAGTGGGACAGGGGTCGGTCAGCCCCAGCATTTT. This encodes CASSPSGTGVGQPQHF.

This clone was counted only a few times. CDR3 sequence (DNA): TGTGCCAGTAGTGGTCCAACGACAGGGGAGAGTGGCTACACCTTC. Translation gives CASSGPTTGESGYTF. This rearrangement joins TRBV19 to TRBJ1-2, with 8 bases fitting TRBD1. V was pared by 5 bases and J by 7 bases, with 12 bases of the junction left unmatched. CDR1 is LNHDA and CDR2 is SQIVND in the germline V gene (reference sequence). CDR3 length: 15 amino acids.

The V and J genes are TRBV15 and TRBJ1-5, with 7 bases lining up with TRBD1. J was trimmed by 7 bases and V by 1 base; bases with no gene match: 7. Germline CDR1 LNHNV, CDR2 YYDKDF (reference sequence). The CDR3 is 15 residues long. CDR3 sequence reads: CATSRGAGGYQPQHF. For the CDR3, the DNA is TGTGCCACCAGCAGAGGGGCAGGGGGGTACCAGCCCCAGCATTTT.

CDR3 region: CASSQSEGARTEAFF. For the CDR3, the DNA is TGCGCCAGCAGTCAATCAGAGGGGGCGCGGACTGAAGCTTTCTTT. The rearrangement joins TRBV23-1 to TRBJ1-1; 7 nucleotides match TRBD1. TRBV23-1 is classed as an ORF, of uncertain function. The CDR3 runs 15 residues. Trimming removed 0 bases from V and 5 bases from J; junction bases left unmatched: 6.

The chain carries TRBV4-1 and TRBJ1-3, with D maybe TRBD1 (5 bases). V lost 4 bases, J lost 0 bases, and 16 bases lay in between. Germline CDR1 is MGHRA and CDR2 is YSYEKL. There are 17 residues in the CDR3. DNA of the CDR3: TGCGCCAGCAGCCGCGGGGCAACTGGCAGCTCTGGAAACACCATATATTTT. It codes for CASSRGATGSSGNTIYF.

This clone was recorded only once. This chain links TRBV28 with TRBJ2-1, with TRBD1 matching over 9 bases. Trimming removed 5 bases from V and 4 bases from J; junction bases left unmatched: 6. The CDR3 totals 15 residues. The germline V gene encodes CDR1 MDHEN and CDR2 SYDVKM. The CDR3 region has the DNA TGTGCCAGCAGTGATGGGACAGGGCCGTACAATGAGCAGTTCTTC. Encoded protein: CASSDGTGPYNEQFF.

This chain connects TRBV9 to TRBJ1-6, with D perhaps matching TRBD1 (5 bases). Per germline, CDR1 SGDLS and CDR2 YYNGEE. The CDR3 length is 14 residues. Trimming stripped 0 bases from V and 6 bases from J, with 7 bases between. The chain's CDR3 is CASSVGQLNSPLHF. CDR3 sequence (DNA): TGTGCCAGCAGCGTAGGACAGCTTAATTCACCCCTCCACTTT.

This chain links TRBV29-1 with TRBJ2-1; D gene uncertain. This CDR3 is built from 10 residues. Looked up from germline, CDR1 is SQVTM and CDR2 is ANQGSEA. Trimming removed 8 bases from V and 7 bases from J, with 9 bases in between. The CDR3 reads CSPLENEQFF. DNA of the CDR3: TGCAGCCCCCTGGAGAATGAGCAGTTCTTC.